Here is one T cell receptor beta chain with its context. The antigen remains unidentified. The study ran its PCR with 60 Vbeta and 13 Jbeta primers. Data came from immunoSEQ multiplex PCR; TCRdb stores just in-frame clones and leaves some out. Counted here are approximately 140,000 clones, around three quarters occurring once; the ten biggest clones make up roughly 6.3%. This specimen belongs to a study of cytomegalovirus exposure and HLA in healthy donors. Study summary: Clustering assigned 81% of the approximately 390 genotyped donors to the Caucasian-associated ancestry cluster.

V was trimmed by 4 bases and J by 8 bases, leaving 12 bases between them. The germline CDR1 and CDR2 sequences are ENHRY and SYGVKD. CDR3 size: 14 residues. The study, taken as a whole, reports: Rare sequences made up most TCRs, while some public TCRs were found in many donors.

What was sequenced was PBMCs. This clonotype originated in a middle-aged woman in good health and CMV-seropositive. This sequence joins TRBV10-3 and TRBJ1-6; no definite D call. The CDR3 sequence: CAISAGFGDSPLHF. In DNA form, the CDR3 reads TGTGCCATCAGTGCGGGGTTTGGGGATTCACCCCTCCACTTT.